This T cell receptor (beta chain) was sequenced for a study of human T cells and chemical hapten exposure. Germline V gene sequence: CDR1 SGHVS, CDR2 FQNEAQ. The CDR3 has 16 amino acids. J gave up 4 bases and V 1 base, and 10 bases lay outside the gene matches. Noted time point: patch test 3, about 24 weeks after DPC sensitization. The treatment: therapeutic diphenylcyclopropenone sensitization with weekly scalp DPC. This clonotype came up a few times. Its specificity is unknown. Regarding the study as a whole: Versus controls, expanded TCRs had significantly more large CDR3 similarity clusters.

TCRdb itself ran the RACE reads through MiXCR, one entry per CDR3 protein. The repertoire holds about 190,000 distinct CDR3 sequences, with around 23% as singletons. The clonotype comes from a woman aged 40 to 50 with alopecia areata. Some clones in this sample may be carry-over from other donors' samples. Sequencing was performed on whole blood, taken in connection with sensitization to the hapten diphenylcyclopropenone (DPC). The J gene is TRBJ2-7, the V gene TRBV7-8; 7 positions match TRBD1. The CDR3 DNA sequence: TGTGCCAGCAGCTTAGGCCCTATGACAGGGACATACGAGCAGTACTTC. As protein: CASSLGPMTGTYEQYF.